The 31 T cell receptor beta chains below all came from one sample that was sequenced in a study of identical twins (dated by TCRdb to 2016 to 2017). The protocol used for the library was 5' RACE. The sequencer was an Illumina HiSeq 2000. The public reads were run again by TCRdb, first through fastp at Q25 and then through MiXCR, and only productive beta chains were kept. Duplicate CDR3 protein sequences are folded into a single record with the most common DNA and genes. This sample holds about 890,000 distinct CDR3 sequences; around an eighth were observed only once. Around 1.5% of the sample belongs to the ten largest clones. These data were also filed under a second study, of yellow fever vaccine responses in identical twins.

Sequenced: PBMCs. Receptor source: a woman under 30 in good health.

This chain connects TRBV20-1 to TRBJ1-1; weak D call: TRBD1 (5 bases). Germline CDR1 is DFQATT and CDR2 is SNEGSKA (reference sequence). The CDR3 is made up of 12 amino acids. The V end lost 7 bases, the J end lost 0 bases, and 9 bases lay between the germline ends. The CDR3 is CSERGVNTEAFF. CDR3 bases: TGCAGTGAACGGGGGGTGAACACTGAAGCTTTCTTT.

V is TRBV7-8 and J is TRBJ2-1; D not resolved. Deletions cut 3 bases from V and 0 bases from J, with 9 bases between. This CDR3 region has 15 residues. The germline CDR1 and CDR2 sequences are SGHVS and FQNEAQ. CDR3 sequence: CASSLAHSSYNEQFF. The CDR3 bases are TGTGCCAGCAGCTTGGCCCACAGCTCCTACAATGAGCAGTTCTTC.

This clonotype was observed at least ten times. The rearrangement links TRBV29-1 to TRBJ2-5; D possibly corresponds to TRBD1 (6 bases). V gave up 2 bases and J gave up 7 bases, with 8 bases separating them. In germline, CDR1 is SQVTM, CDR2 ANQGSEA. This CDR3 spans 11 amino acids. The CDR3, as DNA: TGCAGCGTTGAACAGGGGCCGACCCAGTACTTC. The encoded protein is CSVEQGPTQYF.

In this sample, this clonotype turned up a few times. The chain uses TRBV29-1 and TRBJ2-7; D is uncertain. The CDR3 extends over 11 amino acids. The V end was cut by 5 bases, the J end by 6 bases, with 11 bases between. The germline gives CDR1 SQVTM, CDR2 ANQGSEA. CDR3 nucleotide sequence: TGCAGCGTTCGTTTTGGGGTCGAGCAGTACTTC. Its protein product is CSVRFGVEQYF.

This clonotype was recorded a few times. The genes are TRBV2 and TRBJ2-7, with 8 bases identical to TRBD2. V lost 5 bases and J lost 7; bases outside the gene matches: 16. Germline assignment: CDR1 SNHLY and CDR2 FYNNEI. CDR3 length: 16 amino acids. CDR3 DNA sequence: TGTGCCAGCAGTCCAAGTAATGTAGCGGGATTGAAAGAGCAGTACTTC. It is translated as CASSPSNVAGLKEQYF.

V is TRBV9 and J is TRBJ1-2; D call uncertain. Trimming took 2 bases from V and 7 from J, leaving 18 bases between them. In germline, CDR1 is SGDLS, CDR2 YYNGEE. This CDR3 region has 15 residues. CDR3 DNA sequence: TGTGCCAGCAGCGTGGCTGACTCCCCGGTGGGTGGCTACACCTTC. Amino acid sequence: CASSVADSPVGGYTF.

This clonotype was observed many times. This rearrangement joins TRBV12-3 or TRBV12-4 to TRBJ2-1, with 10 bases lining up with TRBD2. V gave up 0 bases and J gave up 9 bases; unmatched junction bases: 5. The CDR3 is 15 amino acids. The CDR3 sequence: CASSLASGGAGEQFF. CDR3 sequence (DNA): TGTGCCAGCAGTTTAGCGAGCGGGGGGGCCGGTGAGCAGTTCTTC.

This clonotype was seen a handful of times. This chain uses TRBV12-3 or TRBV12-4 with TRBJ1-5, with D unresolved. The CDR3 consists of 16 residues. Trimming pared 1 base from V and 2 bases from J, leaving 12 bases between. CDR3 amino acids: CASSLVGGLGNQPQHF. As DNA, the CDR3 is TGTGCCAGCAGTTTAGTGGGAGGGCTTGGCAATCAGCCCCAGCATTTT.

The chain combines TRBV7-7 with TRBJ2-5, with 8 nucleotides matching TRBD2. The CDR3 covers 13 residues. Germline CDR1 reads SSHAT; CDR2 reads FNYEAQ (reference sequence). Trimming removed 6 bases from V and 5 bases from J; junction bases left unmatched: 5. Here the CDR3 DNA reads TGTGCCAGCAGTGAGCGGGAGCGGGAGACCCAGTACTTC. Amino acid sequence: CASSERERETQYF.

Only a few counts were recorded for this clonotype. This chain connects TRBV20-1 to TRBJ2-5; 14 bases match TRBD2. This CDR3 is 16 amino acids long. Germline CDR1 reads DFQATT; CDR2 reads SNEGSKA (reference sequence). J lost 2 bases, V lost 5 bases, and 7 bases had no gene match. In nucleotides, the CDR3 is TGCAGTGCTGAACCCGGACTAGCGGGAGGACAAGAGACCCAGTACTTC. Protein product: CSAEPGLAGGQETQYF.

The J gene is TRBJ1-1, the V gene TRBV4-1, with TRBD1 identical over 8 bases. The V gene's germline CDR1 is MGHRA and CDR2 YSYEKL. The CDR3 spans 14 residues. After removal of 4 bases from V and 5 bases from J, the junction contained 6 bases not matched to a gene. This CDR3 reads CASSPGGPMTEAFF. In nucleotides, the CDR3 is TGCGCCAGCAGCCCAGGGGGCCCTATGACTGAAGCTTTCTTT.

The rearrangement uses TRBV7-8 and TRBJ2-1; D may match TRBD1 or TRBD2 (6 bases each). The CDR3 has 16 residues. The germline V and J ends were trimmed by 1 base and 5 bases, with 15 bases remaining between them. CDR1 is SGHVS and CDR2 is FQNEAQ in the germline V gene. The CDR3 loop reads CASSLDLGGRHNEQFF. In DNA, the CDR3 is TGTGCCAGCAGCTTAGATCTGGGGGGCCGACACAATGAGCAGTTCTTC.

At least ten counts were recorded for this clonotype. The chain employs TRBV5-1 and TRBJ2-1; 8 nucleotides match TRBD1. J gave up 7 bases and V 0 bases, and 6 bases lay outside the gene matches. The germline V gene encodes CDR1 SGHRS and CDR2 YFSETQ. The length of the CDR3 is 15 residues. The CDR3 reads CASSLVTGERNEQFF. In nucleotides, the CDR3 is TGCGCCAGCAGCTTGGTGACAGGGGAGAGGAATGAGCAGTTCTTC.

This clonotype was recorded a few times. The J gene is TRBJ2-3, the V gene TRBV3-1; TRBD2 agrees at 14 bases. With 4 bases clipped from V and 6 bases from J, the junction kept 9 bases outside the gene matches. Germline V gene lookup returns CDR1 LGHDT and CDR2 YNNKEL (reference sequence). The CDR3 runs 17 residues. The CDR3 loop reads CASSRGTSGSTTDTQYF. Here the CDR3 DNA reads TGTGCCAGCAGCCGCGGGACTAGCGGGAGTACGACGGATACGCAGTATTTT.

This clonotype was recorded a few times. The chain uses TRBV6-1 and TRBJ2-7; D is ambiguous. Germline loops: CDR1 MNHNS, CDR2 SASEGT. CDR3 length: 17 amino acids. V was cut by 6 bases and J by 0 bases, with 21 bases left in between. CDR3 coding DNA: TGTGCCAGCAGCTCTACCCCGGCTCGCCCCAGCTCCTACGAGCAGTACTTC. Residues: CASSSTPARPSSYEQYF.

This clonotype came up a few times. This chain links TRBV24-1 with TRBJ2-2; 7 nucleotides align to TRBD1. The V gene's germline CDR1 is KGHDR and CDR2 SFDVKD. CDR3 length: 14 amino acids. V was clipped by 7 bases and J by 3 bases; unmatched bases: 4. The CDR3 DNA sequence: TGTGCCACCAGACCGACAGGGTACACCGGGGAGCTGTTTTTT. This translates into CATRPTGYTGELFF.

The genes are TRBV5-1 and TRBJ2-7, with D possibly TRBD2 on 6 matching bases. The CDR3 runs 15 residues. The germline CDR1 and CDR2 sequences are SGHRS and YFSETQ. Trimming pared 5 bases from V and 0 bases from J, leaving 15 bases between. The CDR3 sequence is CASRTRDLSSYEQYF. CDR3 bases: TGCGCCAGCAGGACCCGGGACTTGAGCTCCTACGAGCAGTACTTC.

This clonotype has just a few counts. This chain links TRBV5-1 with TRBJ2-1, with 13 nucleotides matching TRBD2. The CDR3 has 15 amino acids. J gave up 7 bases and V 4 bases, and 5 bases lay outside the gene matches. Germline assignment: CDR1 SGHRS and CDR2 YFSETQ. The CDR3 spells CASSVRTSGSNEQFF. CDR3 sequence (DNA): TGCGCCAGCAGCGTGAGGACTAGCGGGAGTAATGAGCAGTTCTTC.

The DNA for the CDR3 is TGCGCCAGCAGCTTGGTGGGCGGGAGTGGTAATGAGCAGTTCTTC. Its protein is CASSLVGGSGNEQFF. J is TRBJ2-1 and V is TRBV5-1, with 7 bases matching TRBD2. The CDR3 length is 15 residues. V gave up 0 bases and J gave up 7 bases; unmatched junction bases: 7. Germline V gene sequence: CDR1 SGHRS, CDR2 YFSETQ.

This clonotype was observed a few times. Likely a read error: the CDR3 ends without its conserved phenylalanine or tryptophan. V gene TRBV12-3 or TRBV12-4 combines with J gene TRBJ1-1; 7 bases fit TRBD1. With 5 bases clipped from V and 0 bases from J, the junction kept 9 bases outside the gene matches. The CDR3 spans 16 residues. Written as DNA, the CDR3 is TGTGCCAGCAGTCCACGACGCGACAGGGTGAACACTGAAGCTTTCATT. This translates into CASSPRRDRVNTEAFI.

The chain is built from TRBV5-4 and TRBJ2-1, with 9 bases identical to TRBD2. There are 16 residues in the CDR3. Germline values: CDR1 SGHNT, CDR2 YYREEE (reference sequence). The ends lost 0 bases at V and 6 bases at J; junction bases unmatched: 7. The CDR3 region is CASSLGSGSLGNEQFF. CDR3 nucleotide sequence: TGTGCCAGCAGCTTGGGTAGCGGGAGTCTAGGCAATGAGCAGTTCTTC.

The V call is TRBV7-8, the J call TRBJ2-1; 11 bases line up with TRBD2. This CDR3 has 15 amino acids. Germline CDR1 and CDR2: SGHVS and FQNEAQ. Trimming removed 2 bases from V and 8 bases from J; junction bases left unmatched: 5. This CDR3 is CASSLLLAGVYEQFF. In nucleotides, the CDR3 is TGTGCCAGCAGCTTATTACTAGCGGGAGTATATGAGCAGTTCTTC. Based on the CDR3 plus reference TRBV7-8 and TRBJ2-1, the full variable domain is GAGVSQSPRYKVAKRGQDVALRCDPISGHVSLFWYQQALGQGPEFLTYFQNEAQLDKSGLPSDRFFAERPEGSVSTLKIQRTQQEDSAVYLCASSLLLAGVYEQFFGPGTRLTVL.

The gene calls are TRBV7-9 and TRBJ2-3, with 7 bases identical to TRBD2. The trim removed 1 base at V and 2 bases at J, leaving 3 bases unmatched. CDR3 length: 15 amino acids. Germline CDR1 is SEHNR and CDR2 is FQNEAQ (reference sequence). DNA for the CDR3: TGTGCCAGCAGCTTAGGTGGGACTAACACAGATACGCAGTATTTT. Translated, it gives CASSLGGTNTDTQYF.

This chain uses TRBV3-1 with TRBJ2-2, with TRBD2 identical over 12 bases. V gave up 7 bases and J gave up 0 bases; unmatched junction bases: 9. CDR3 length: 18 residues. Germline values: CDR1 LGHDT, CDR2 YNNKEL (reference sequence). The CDR3 DNA is TGTGCCAGCAAGGGTACTAGCGGGGGGCCCGCGAACACCGGGGAGCTGTTTTTT. This codes for CASKGTSGGPANTGELFF.

This clonotype was observed a few times. V usage is TRBV12-3 or TRBV12-4 and J usage is TRBJ1-1; D uncertain. Trimming pared 7 bases from V and 11 bases from J, leaving 17 bases between. The CDR3 is made up of 12 amino acids. CDR3 region: CASTPMTIGAFF. Here the CDR3 DNA reads TGTGCCAGCACCCCAATGACGATTGGGGCTTTCTTT.

This clonotype appeared a few times. This chain connects TRBV10-3 to TRBJ1-2; the D is unclear. Per germline, CDR1 ENHRY and CDR2 SYGVKD. V was clipped by 10 bases and J by 3 bases, with 18 bases between them. CDR3 size: 14 residues. DNA for the CDR3: TGTGCCACCAGAGGTCTACAGTCCGACTATGGCTACACCTTC. This encodes CATRGLQSDYGYTF.

This clonotype was seen many times. CDR3 protein: CSARELGSGNQPQHF. CDR3 in DNA: TGCAGTGCTAGAGAGTTAGGCTCAGGAAATCAGCCCCAGCATTTT. J is TRBJ1-5 and V is TRBV20-1; D is unclear. The CDR3 is 15 residues long. In germline, CDR1 is DFQATT, CDR2 SNEGSKA (reference sequence). Trimming shortened V by 0 bases and J by 4 bases, and 13 bases separated the two germline ends.

This clonotype occurred a few times. J is TRBJ2-1 and V is TRBV6-5; D is perhaps TRBD2 (6 bases). The V gene's germline CDR1 is MNHEY and CDR2 SVGAGI. Trimming removed 0 bases at V and 4 bases at J, with 13 bases between. The CDR3 is 16 residues long. The CDR3, as DNA: TGTGCCAGCAGTTACTCGTTCAACGGGGGTTACAATGAGCAGTTCTTC. Translation: CASSYSFNGGYNEQFF.

This rearrangement joins TRBV6-1 to TRBJ1-6; D gene ambiguous. CDR1 is MNHNS and CDR2 is SASEGT in the germline V gene. This CDR3 has 13 residues. V was clipped by 1 base and J by 7 bases, with 5 bases between them. In DNA, the CDR3 is TGTGCCAGCAGTGAAGGGAACAATTCACCCCTCCACTTT. Translated, it gives CASSEGNNSPLHF.

The V gene is TRBV7-9, the J gene TRBJ2-1; 9 positions agree with TRBD2. Germline CDR1 SEHNR, CDR2 FQNEAQ (reference sequence). V was clipped by 5 bases and J by 14 bases; unmatched bases: 19. The CDR3 length is 16 residues. The CDR3 DNA sequence: TGTGCCAGCAGCGGGACAGCGGGGGGCACCCTCCACGTCAAGTTCTTC. It codes for CASSGTAGGTLHVKFF.

This clonotype was observed many times. CDR3 sequence: CASRPLAGVSYNEQFF. The CDR3 DNA reads TGTGCCAGCAGACCCTTAGCGGGAGTTTCCTACAATGAGCAGTTCTTC. The chain links TRBV12-3 or TRBV12-4 to TRBJ2-1; 9 bases agree with TRBD2. Trimming at V came to 6 bases and at J to 1 base, leaving 7 bases not matched to a gene. The CDR3 consists of 16 residues.